This T cell receptor (beta chain) was captured by sequencing in a study of blood T cell repertoires in COVID-19. Study-wide context: Acute-phase and convalescent COVID-19 samples originated in the United States, Italy and Spain.

In the original analysis: Reference gene primer amplification gave estimated nucleated cell counts. TCRdb's copy holds only in-frame clones and misses some; the assay was immunoSEQ multiplex PCR. Clone size and the V and J calls come from that table; the DNA yielded D and trimming. Among hundreds of thousands of clones listed, about nine tenths were seen once. This clone was detected only a few times. Trimming cost V 4 bases and J 4 bases; bases outside gene matches: 13. The CDR3 has 17 residues. Germline values: CDR1 MGHRA, CDR2 YSYEKL. This TCR derives from a man aged 50 or older with acute or convalescent COVID-19. The sequencing input was peripheral blood. The V gene is TRBV4-1, the J gene TRBJ1-1, with 9 bases fitting TRBD1. The CDR3 DNA is TGCGCCAGCAGCCTCACAGGGGGCTATGTAAGCGGCACTGAAGCTTTCTTT. This sequence encodes CASSLTGGYVSGTEAFF.